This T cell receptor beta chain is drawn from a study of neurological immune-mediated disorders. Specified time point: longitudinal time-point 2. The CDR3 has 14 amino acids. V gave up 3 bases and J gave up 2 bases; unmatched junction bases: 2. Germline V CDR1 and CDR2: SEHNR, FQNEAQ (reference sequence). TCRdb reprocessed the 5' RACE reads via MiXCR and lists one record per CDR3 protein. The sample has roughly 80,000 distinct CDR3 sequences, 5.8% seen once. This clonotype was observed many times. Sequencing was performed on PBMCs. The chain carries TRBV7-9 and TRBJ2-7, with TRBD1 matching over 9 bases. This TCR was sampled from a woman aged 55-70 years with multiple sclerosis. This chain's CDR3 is CASSFGTGTYEQYF. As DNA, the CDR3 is TGTGCCAGCAGCTTCGGGACAGGGACCTACGAGCAGTACTTC.